This T cell receptor beta chain stems from a study of T cell changes during pregnancy in multiple sclerosis. The protocol was immunoSEQ multiplex PCR, while the TCRdb copy is restricted to in-frame clones and leaves out a portion. The sample records some 74,000 clones, roughly 92% being singletons. There are 11 residues in the CDR3. Trimming removed 0 bases from V and 7 bases from J, with 7 bases in between. CDR1 GTSNPN and CDR2 SVGIG come from the germline V gene (reference sequence). The table lists this clone with a count of one. This TCR came from a female donor in good health, enrolled as a control in a pregnancy study. The V gene is TRBV30, the J gene TRBJ2-7; D is possibly TRBD2 (5 bases). The source was peripheral blood, collected after pregnancy. This CDR3 reads CAWSVLEEQYF. The CDR3, as DNA: TGTGCCTGGAGTGTACTAGAGGAGCAGTACTTC. Using reference TRBV30 and TRBJ2-7 for the parts outside the CDR3, the full variable domain is SQTIHQWPATLVQPVGSPLSLECTVEGTSNPNLYWYRQAAGRGLQLLFYSVGIGQISSEVPQNLSASRPQDRQFILSSKKLLLSDSGFYLCAWSVLEEQYFGPGTRLTVT.